This T cell receptor beta chain is from a study of long-term antiretroviral therapy in people with HIV. This CDR3 region has 14 residues. Germline V gene sequence: CDR1 MNHNS, CDR2 SASEGT. V gave up 5 bases and J gave up 0 bases, with 10 bases separating them. As to this clone: Its antigen is undetermined.

Study-wide findings and caveats: HIV repertoires covered narrower CDR3 length ranges than controls did.

An immunoSEQ assay, version v3.0, was performed at survey level. Assay: immunoSEQ multiplex PCR; the TCRdb copy retains only in-frame clones and omits some. The table lists under 50,000 clones, 94% of them singletons. The gene calls are TRBV6-1 and TRBJ1-1, with D maybe TRBD1 (5 bases). Sample: unsorted PBMCs, taken 9.2 years after starting antiretroviral therapy. The receptor comes from a man aged 25 to 40 with HIV. CDR3 loop: CASSPTDLNTEAFF. As DNA, the CDR3 is TGTGCCAGCAGTCCGACAGATTTGAACACTGAAGCTTTCTTT.